This paragraph reports one T cell receptor (beta chain). Profiling relied on immunoSEQ multiplex PCR, and the TCRdb table lists in-frame clones only, not all of them. Of 720,000 or so clones listed, 75% to 90% are singletons. The CDR3 consists of 14 residues. The ends lost 6 bases at V and 6 bases at J; junction bases unmatched: 7. Germline V gene data show CDR1 as SGHDT and CDR2 as YYEEEE. These data belong to a study of shared T cell receptors in the human thymus. These data were likewise used in another study, on human thymus T cells. Per that paper: Thymic and blood repertoires appeared to show biased V and J gene usage. Related research described strongly overlapping thymic repertoires in unrelated people.

The gene calls are TRBV5-6 and TRBJ1-5, with TRBD1 matching 9 bases. This receptor was taken from a girl less than two years old with a congenital heart defect. The sequenced sample consisted of thymocytes. CDR3: CASTFGQGTQPQHF. The DNA for the CDR3 is TGTGCCAGCACCTTCGGACAGGGGACTCAGCCCCAGCATTTT.